One and the same sample provided the 6 T cell receptor beta chains below, sequenced in a study of cytomegalovirus exposure and HLA in healthy donors. Repertoires were generated with immunoSEQ multiplex PCR, while TCRdb's copy carries only in-frame clones and drops some. In the table there are approximately 280,000 clones, approximately 83% of which are singletons. The sample comprised PBMCs. The receptors stem from a woman aged 18-29 years in good health and CMV-seronegative.

The chain joins TRBV19 to TRBJ1-2; a weak D match, TRBD1 (6 bases). Deletions cut 5 bases from V and 5 bases from J, with 18 bases between. CDR3 size: 15 residues. The V gene's germline CDR1 is LNHDA and CDR2 SQIVND (reference sequence). Here the CDR3 DNA reads TGTGCCAGTAGTTCTTGGGACACCACTAGGTATGGCTACACCTTC. Translated, it gives CASSSWDTTRYGYTF.

This sequence joins TRBV30 and TRBJ1-1, with 10 nucleotides matching TRBD1. The germline gives CDR1 GTSNPN, CDR2 SVGIG (reference sequence). V shed 1 base and J 0 bases; nucleotides not matched to a gene: 2. The CDR3 runs to 15 residues. Here the CDR3 DNA reads TGTGCCTGGAGTGAGGGACAGGGGATGAACACTGAAGCTTTCTTT. Its translation is CAWSEGQGMNTEAFF.

The J gene is TRBJ1-5, the V gene TRBV30; 10 positions agree with TRBD1. V dropped 3 bases and J dropped 7; count of bases not matched to a gene: 6. The V gene's germline CDR1 is GTSNPN and CDR2 SVGIG (reference sequence). The CDR3 spans 14 residues. The CDR3 sequence: CAWRDRGLRQPQHF. For the CDR3, the DNA is TGTGCCTGGAGAGACAGGGGGCTCAGGCAGCCCCAGCATTTT. The whole variable domain, filled in from reference TRBV30 and TRBJ1-5, reads SQTIHQWPATLVQPVGSPLSLECTVEGTSNPNLYWYRQAAGRGLQLLFYSVGIGQISSEVPQNLSASRPQDRQFILSSKKLLLSDSGFYLCAWRDRGLRQPQHFGDGTRLSIL.

The V gene is TRBV9, the J gene TRBJ2-3; tentative D call: TRBD2 (6 bases). V dropped 2 bases and J dropped 2 bases, with 12 bases sitting between them. The CDR3 is 15 residues long. Germline V gives CDR1 SGDLS, CDR2 YYNGEE. CDR3 DNA: TGTGCCAGCAGCGTTCGAGCGCGGGACACAGATACGCAGTATTTT. Protein sequence: CASSVRARDTDTQYF.

The genes are TRBV6-6 and TRBJ2-5, with TRBD2 matching over 8 bases. The germline V gene encodes CDR1 MNHNY and CDR2 SVGAGI (reference sequence). V dropped 6 bases and J dropped 5; count of bases not matched to a gene: 11. The CDR3 is 15 amino acids. The CDR3 DNA sequence: TGTGCCAGCAGCCCTCGGGTAGCGGGGTATGAGACCCAGTACTTC. Amino acids: CASSPRVAGYETQYF.

The rearrangement joins TRBV5-1 to TRBJ2-5; 7 bases align to TRBD1. V lost 4 bases to trimming and J lost 5 bases; unmatched junction nucleotides: 5. This CDR3 comprises 13 residues. CDR1 and CDR2 from the germline V gene are SGHRS and YFSETQ. CDR3 sequence: CASSRRGMETQYF. DNA for the CDR3: TGCGCCAGCAGCCGCAGGGGGATGGAGACCCAGTACTTC.